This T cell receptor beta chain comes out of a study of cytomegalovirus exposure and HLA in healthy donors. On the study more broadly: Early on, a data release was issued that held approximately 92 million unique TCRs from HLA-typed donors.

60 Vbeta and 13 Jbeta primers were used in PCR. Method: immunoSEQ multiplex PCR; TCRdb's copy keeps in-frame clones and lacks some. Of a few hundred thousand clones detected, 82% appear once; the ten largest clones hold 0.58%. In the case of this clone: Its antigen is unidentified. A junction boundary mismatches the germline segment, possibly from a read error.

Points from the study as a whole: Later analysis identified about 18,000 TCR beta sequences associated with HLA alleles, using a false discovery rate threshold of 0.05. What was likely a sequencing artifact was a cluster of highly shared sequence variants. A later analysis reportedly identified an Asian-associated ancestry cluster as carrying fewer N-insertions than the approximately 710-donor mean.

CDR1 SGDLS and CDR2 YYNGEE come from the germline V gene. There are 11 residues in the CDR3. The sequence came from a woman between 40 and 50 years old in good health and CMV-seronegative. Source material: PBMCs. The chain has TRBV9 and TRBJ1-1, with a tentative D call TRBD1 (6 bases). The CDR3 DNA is TGTGCCAGCAGCGTAGCGGGGGGCCTTCTCTTT. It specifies CASSVAGGLLF.